This entry features one T cell receptor beta chain sequence. Its specificity is unknown. This specimen belongs to a study of T cells after posttransplantation cyclophosphamide. Study observations and caveats: Recipient CMV seropositivity and CMV reactivation strongly tracked TRB clonality.

Repertoires were generated with immunoSEQ multiplex PCR, while TCRdb's copy carries only in-frame clones and drops some. This sample has about 43,000 clones, with 90% found just once. A marrow graft followed busulfan-fludarabine conditioning, with cyclophosphamide on days +3 and +4. The sequence was obtained from a male patient between 60 and 69 years old who received an allogeneic stem cell transplant from a related donor and was CMV-positive. Some T cells may have originated in the graft donor. The sample in question was PBMCs, obtained roughly 60 days after allogeneic stem cell transplant with posttransplant cyclophosphamide.

The CDR3 spells CATTGGHEQFF. The CDR3, as DNA: TGTGCCACCACAGGGGGCCATGAGCAGTTCTTC. The genes are TRBV15 and TRBJ2-1; TRBD1 matches at 8 bases. This CDR3 spans 11 amino acids. V lost 7 bases, J lost 8 bases, and 1 base stayed unmatched. Germline CDR1 LNHNV, CDR2 YYDKDF (reference sequence).